The 25 T cell receptor beta chains below come from one sample, sequenced in a study of T cell responses to AZD1222 COVID-19 vaccine. Data came from immunoSEQ multiplex PCR; TCRdb stores just in-frame clones and leaves some out. The sample records around 130,000 clones, over 75% being singletons. Specimen: peripheral blood, collected on day 0 of MenACWY control vaccination. The origin of the receptors is an adult in good health.

J is TRBJ1-6 and V is TRBV2, with TRBD1 as a possible D gene (6 bases). Trimming removed 7 bases from V and 6 bases from J, with 22 bases in between. This CDR3 is 17 amino acids long. Looked up from germline, CDR1 is SNHLY and CDR2 is FYNNEI. CDR3 region: CASMGAQDTRGNSPLHF. DNA for the CDR3: TGTGCCAGCATGGGGGCCCAAGACACCCGGGGTAATTCACCCCTCCACTTT.

The V gene is TRBV6-5, the J gene TRBJ1-2, with unresolved D. The CDR3 totals 14 residues. The V end was cut by 6 bases, the J end by 3 bases, with 14 bases between. From germline, CDR1 is MNHEY and CDR2 SVGAGI. Here the CDR3 DNA reads TGTGCCAGCAGCGACTTCTCTTTAGACTATGGCTACACCTTC. Protein: CASSDFSLDYGYTF.

The rearrangement joins TRBV15 to TRBJ1-4; possible D gene TRBD1, 5 bases. Germline CDR1 LNHNV, CDR2 YYDKDF (reference sequence). Trimming removed 1 base from V and 5 bases from J, with 11 bases in between. The CDR3 runs to 15 residues. The CDR3 bases are TGTGCCACCAGCAGAGGAGGGACGGGGAATGAAAAACTGTTTTTT. The encoded protein is CATSRGGTGNEKLFF.

As DNA, the CDR3 is TGTGCCTGGAGTGAGACTAACTTATACAATGAGCAGTTCTTC. The encoded protein is CAWSETNLYNEQFF. The gene calls are TRBV30 and TRBJ2-1; weak D call: TRBD2 (5 bases). CDR1 and CDR2 (germline): GTSNPN, SVGIG (reference sequence). There are 14 residues in the CDR3. V was trimmed by 1 base and J by 4 bases, leaving 11 bases between them.

This clone was seen only once. The chain carries TRBV11-1 and TRBJ2-1; D may be TRBD1 or TRBD2 (5 bases each). V was trimmed by 5 bases and J by 4 bases, leaving 15 bases between them. Germline assignment: CDR1 SGHAT and CDR2 FQDESV (reference sequence). This CDR3 region has 15 residues. CDR3 nucleotides: TGTGCCAGCAGCCTCCGGGACCTTAGATACAATGAGCAGTTCTTC. Protein product: CASSLRDLRYNEQFF.

The chain combines TRBV7-6 with TRBJ2-1; D uncertain. CDR1 SGHVS and CDR2 FNYEAQ come from the germline V gene. There are 15 residues in the CDR3. V was clipped by 1 base and J by 8 bases, with 15 bases between them. The CDR3 region has the DNA TGTGCCAGCAGCTTAGTTACCACGGCTGTCCATGAGCAGTTCTTC. The encoded protein is CASSLVTTAVHEQFF.

The V gene is TRBV5-1, the J gene TRBJ2-2, with D perhaps matching TRBD1 or TRBD2 (5 bases each). CDR3 length equals 16 residues. Trimming left V 0 bases short and J 4 bases short, with 13 bases between. Germline CDR1 reads SGHRS; CDR2 reads YFSETQ. CDR3 DNA: TGCGCCAGCAGCTTGGCCGAGGGGACGGGCACCGGGGAGCTGTTTTTT. It specifies CASSLAEGTGTGELFF. Filled out from reference TRBV5-1 and TRBJ2-2, the complete variable domain reads KAGVTQTPRYLIKTRGQQVTLSCSPISGHRSVSWYQQTPGQGLQFLFEYFSETQRNKGNFPGRFSGRQFSNSRSEMNVSTLELGDSALYLCASSLAEGTGTGELFFGEGSRLTVL.

V gene TRBV7-8 combines with J gene TRBJ2-1, with a possible D match to TRBD1 (6 bases). CDR3 length: 12 amino acids. The germline V gene has CDR1 SGHVS and CDR2 FQNEAQ. Trimming removed 5 bases from V and 8 bases from J, with 10 bases in between. The CDR3 DNA is TGTGCCAGCAGCACTACAGGGTATGAGCAGTTCTTC. Translated: CASSTTGYEQFF.

The rearrangement joins TRBV6-5 to TRBJ1-2; TRBD1 might be the D (6 bases). Trimming shortened V by 6 bases and J by 4 bases, and 18 bases separated the two germline ends. The CDR3 runs 15 residues. CDR1 is MNHEY, CDR2 SVGAGI, per germline. The chain's CDR3 is CASSPWGGRGYGYTF. In DNA form, the CDR3 reads TGTGCCAGCAGCCCGTGGGGGGGGCGAGGCTATGGCTACACCTTC.

This clone was counted a single time. The chain combines TRBV7-2 with TRBJ2-7, with TRBD2 identical over 7 bases. V was pared by 8 bases and J by 3 bases, with 13 bases of the junction left unmatched. The CDR3 covers 15 residues. The germline CDR1 and CDR2 sequences are SGHTA and FQGNSA. CDR3 region: CASGKGGGSDYEQYF. Written as DNA, the CDR3 is TGTGCCAGCGGCAAAGGTGGCGGGAGTGACTACGAGCAGTACTTC.

The chain employs TRBV5-1 and TRBJ1-5; D is unresolved. CDR3 length: 15 amino acids. The V end was cut by 8 bases, the J end by 2 bases, with 17 bases between. CDR1 and CDR2 (germline): SGHRS, YFSETQ. For the CDR3, the DNA is TGCGCCAGTAAATGGGGATCTGGTGGCAATCAGCCCCAGCATTTT. It codes for CASKWGSGGNQPQHF. Complete variable domain (other parts from reference TRBV5-1 and TRBJ1-5): KAGVTQTPRYLIKTRGQQVTLSCSPISGHRSVSWYQQTPGQGLQFLFEYFSETQRNKGNFPGRFSGRQFSNSRSEMNVSTLELGDSALYLCASKWGSGGNQPQHFGDGTRLSIL.

The chain uses TRBV6-5 and TRBJ1-1; 7 bases are shared with TRBD1. The CDR3 is made up of 15 amino acids. The germline V gene has CDR1 MNHEY and CDR2 SVGAGI. Germline trimming cut 0 bases from V and 8 bases from J; bases unmatched to any gene: 9. CDR3 DNA sequence: TGTGCCAGCAGTTACTCGGGAGGGGGCTACAACGAAGCTTTCTTT. This translates into CASSYSGGGYNEAFF.

As concerns this clone: In the same sample, other DNA sequences code for this CDR3. The V and J genes are TRBV3-1 (or the pseudogene TRBV3-2) and TRBJ2-7; TRBD2 might be the D (5 bases). CDR1 and CDR2 from the germline V gene are LGHDT and YNNKEL (reference sequence). The CDR3 extends over 13 amino acids. The ends were cut back, 2 bases at V and 4 bases at J, with 9 bases in the middle. The chain's CDR3 is CASSQSRGYEQYF. As DNA, the CDR3 is TGTGCCAGCAGCCAAAGCCGAGGGTACGAGCAGTACTTC.

V usage is TRBV20-1 and J usage is TRBJ2-7; 12 bases line up with TRBD2. Germline assignment: CDR1 DFQATT and CDR2 SNEGSKA (reference sequence). The CDR3 is made up of 16 amino acids. V lost 3 bases, J lost 4 bases, and 10 bases stayed unmatched. The CDR3 DNA sequence: TGCAGTGCTAGTCCCCTAGCGGGAGGGGGGATTTACGAGCAGTACTTC. Translation gives CSASPLAGGGIYEQYF.

The gene calls are TRBV2 and TRBJ2-3; TRBD2 is a possible D gene (5 bases). Trimming took off 6 bases at V and 3 bases at J, with 25 bases between the two ends. This CDR3 spans 18 amino acids. Germline CDR1 reads SNHLY; CDR2 reads FYNNEI. CDR3 region: CASRFVGGGRARTDTQYF. The CDR3 nucleotides read TGTGCCAGCAGATTTGTAGGTGGTGGGAGAGCGCGGACAGATACGCAGTATTTT.

The chain joins TRBV10-2 to TRBJ1-1, with unresolved D. Germline lookup yields CDR1 WSHSY and CDR2 SAAADI. This CDR3 comprises 16 residues. V shed 8 bases and J shed 1 base, with 20 bases lying between them. This chain's CDR3 is CASRQKGGWANTEAFF. In DNA form, the CDR3 reads TGCGCCAGCCGCCAGAAAGGTGGGTGGGCGAACACTGAAGCTTTCTTT.

The gene calls are TRBV9 and TRBJ2-3; D remains unclear. The CDR3 length is 14 residues. Germline CDR1 is SGDLS and CDR2 is YYNGEE. V was clipped by 0 bases and J by 5 bases, with 10 bases between them. CDR3 sequence reads: CASSVANVKDTQYF. The CDR3, as DNA: TGTGCCAGCAGCGTAGCAAATGTTAAAGATACGCAGTATTTT.

The chain carries TRBV27 and TRBJ2-7; 9 bases are a match to TRBD2. Germline V gives CDR1 MNHEY, CDR2 SMNVEV (reference sequence). V trimming: 3 bases; J trimming: 4 bases; junction bases outside the gene matches: 7. The CDR3 has 15 amino acids. Here the CDR3 reads CASSLFAGGPYEQYF. CDR3 nucleotide sequence: TGTGCCAGCAGTTTGTTCGCGGGAGGGCCTTACGAGCAGTACTTC.

The chain employs TRBV14 and TRBJ1-1; D ambiguous. The CDR3 is 14 amino acids. Trimming left V 1 base short and J 4 bases short, with 10 bases between. Germline lookup yields CDR1 SGHDN and CDR2 FVKESK. The CDR3 DNA sequence: TGTGCCAGCAGCCAAGGGACGTGGAGCACTGAAGCTTTCTTT. Its translation is CASSQGTWSTEAFF.

The rearrangement links TRBV6-1 to TRBJ2-7; D remains unclear. The CDR3 is 13 amino acids. CDR1 MNHNS and CDR2 SASEGT come from the germline V gene. The germline V and J ends were trimmed by 2 bases and 0 bases, with 5 bases remaining between them. The chain's CDR3 is CASSENNSYEQYF. The DNA of the CDR3 is TGTGCCAGCAGTGAAAACAACTCCTACGAGCAGTACTTC.

The V call is TRBV4-1, the J call TRBJ2-5; D is unresolved. The CDR3 length is 14 residues. V dropped 6 bases and J dropped 0 bases, with 11 bases sitting between them. Looked up from germline, CDR1 is MGHRA and CDR2 is YSYEKL. CDR3 region: CASRGDWNQETQYF. The DNA for the CDR3 is TGCGCCAGCAGAGGTGACTGGAACCAAGAGACCCAGTACTTC.

The V call is TRBV7-2, the J call TRBJ2-5; D is perhaps TRBD2 (5 bases). Germline-derived CDR1 and CDR2 are SGHTA and FQGNSA. The CDR3 contains 14 residues. Trimming removed 0 bases at V and 5 bases at J, with 10 bases between. The CDR3 nucleotides read TGTGCCAGCAGCTTAGCATCCGGGATGGAGACCCAGTACTTC. Amino acids: CASSLASGMETQYF.

J is TRBJ2-7 and V is TRBV5-1; the D gene is possibly TRBD2 (6 bases). Germline V gene data show CDR1 as SGHRS and CDR2 as YFSETQ. V shed 2 bases and J shed 0 bases, with 9 bases lying between them. The CDR3 is 14 residues long. DNA of the CDR3: TGCGCCAGCAGCTTACGGGAGCGCTCCTACGAGCAGTACTTC. This gives the protein CASSLRERSYEQYF.

V usage is TRBV2 and J usage is TRBJ2-7; 8 bases fit TRBD1. The CDR3 is 14 amino acids. Looked up from germline, CDR1 is SNHLY and CDR2 is FYNNEI. With V trimmed by 6 bases and J by 2 bases, 6 bases remained unmatched. In DNA, the CDR3 is TGTGCCAGCAGATCGGGACAGGCCACCTACGAGCAGTACTTC. Translation: CASRSGQATYEQYF. The whole variable domain, remainder taken from reference TRBV2 and TRBJ2-7, is EPEVTQTPSHQVTQMGQEVILRCVPISNHLYFYWYRQILGQKVEFLVSFYNNEISEKSEIFDDQFSVERPDGSNFTLKIRSTKLEDSAMYFCASRSGQATYEQYFGPGTRLTVT.

The rearrangement joins TRBV10-3 to TRBJ1-1; D gene ambiguous. The ends were cut back, 4 bases at V and 10 bases at J, with 16 bases in the middle. Germline CDR1 reads ENHRY; CDR2 reads SYGVKD. The CDR3 contains 13 residues. In DNA, the CDR3 is TGTGCCATCAGTGCCAACGAGGTCGGAGGAGCTTTCTTT. Its translation: CAISANEVGGAFF.